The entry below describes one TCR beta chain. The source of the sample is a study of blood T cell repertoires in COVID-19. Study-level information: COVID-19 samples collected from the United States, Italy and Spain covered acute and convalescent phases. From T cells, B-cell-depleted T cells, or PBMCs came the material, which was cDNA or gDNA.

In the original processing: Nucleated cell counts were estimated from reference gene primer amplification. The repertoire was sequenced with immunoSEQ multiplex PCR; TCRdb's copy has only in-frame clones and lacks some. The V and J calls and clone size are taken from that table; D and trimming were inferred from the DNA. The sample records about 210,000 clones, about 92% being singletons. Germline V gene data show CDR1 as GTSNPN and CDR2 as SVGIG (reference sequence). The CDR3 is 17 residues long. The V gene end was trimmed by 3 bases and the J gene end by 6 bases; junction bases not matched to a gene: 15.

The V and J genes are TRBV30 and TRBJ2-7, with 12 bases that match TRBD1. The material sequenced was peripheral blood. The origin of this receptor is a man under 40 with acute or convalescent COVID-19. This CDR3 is CAWSATGTGGAKSEQYF. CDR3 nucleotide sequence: TGTGCCTGGAGCGCAACCGGGACAGGGGGCGCAAAGTCCGAGCAGTACTTC.